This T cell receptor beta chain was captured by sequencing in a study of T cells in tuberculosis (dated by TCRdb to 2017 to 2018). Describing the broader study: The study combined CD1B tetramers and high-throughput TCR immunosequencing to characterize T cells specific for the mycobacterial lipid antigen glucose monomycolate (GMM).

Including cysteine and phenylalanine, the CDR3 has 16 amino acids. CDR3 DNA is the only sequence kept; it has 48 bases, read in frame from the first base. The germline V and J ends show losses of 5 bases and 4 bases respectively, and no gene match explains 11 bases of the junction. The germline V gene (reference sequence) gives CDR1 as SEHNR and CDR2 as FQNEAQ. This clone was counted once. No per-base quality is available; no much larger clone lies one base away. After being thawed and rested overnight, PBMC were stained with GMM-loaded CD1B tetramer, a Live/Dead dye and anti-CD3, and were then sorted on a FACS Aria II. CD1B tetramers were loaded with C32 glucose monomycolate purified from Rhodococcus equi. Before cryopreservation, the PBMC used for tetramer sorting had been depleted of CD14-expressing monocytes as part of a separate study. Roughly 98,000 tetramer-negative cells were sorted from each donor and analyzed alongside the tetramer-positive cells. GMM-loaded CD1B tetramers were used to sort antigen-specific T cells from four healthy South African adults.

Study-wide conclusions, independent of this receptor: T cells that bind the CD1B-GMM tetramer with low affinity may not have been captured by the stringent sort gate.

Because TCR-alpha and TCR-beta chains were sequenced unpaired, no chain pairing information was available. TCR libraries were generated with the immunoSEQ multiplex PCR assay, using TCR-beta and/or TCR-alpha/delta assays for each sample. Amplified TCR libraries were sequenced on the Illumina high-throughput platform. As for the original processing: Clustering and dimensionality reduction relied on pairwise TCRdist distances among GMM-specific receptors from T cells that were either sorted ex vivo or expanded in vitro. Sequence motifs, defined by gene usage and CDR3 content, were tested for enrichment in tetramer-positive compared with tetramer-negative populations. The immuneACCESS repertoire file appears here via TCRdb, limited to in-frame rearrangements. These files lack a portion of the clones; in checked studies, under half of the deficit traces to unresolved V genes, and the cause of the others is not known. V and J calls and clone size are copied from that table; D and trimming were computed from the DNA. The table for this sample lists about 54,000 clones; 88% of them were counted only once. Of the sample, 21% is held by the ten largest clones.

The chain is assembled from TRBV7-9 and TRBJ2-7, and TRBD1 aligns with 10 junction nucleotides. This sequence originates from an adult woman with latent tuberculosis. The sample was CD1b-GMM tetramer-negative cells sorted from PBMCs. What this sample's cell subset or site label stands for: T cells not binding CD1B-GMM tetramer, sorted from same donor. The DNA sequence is TGTGCCAGCAGCCCGAGACAGGGGGCGGTTTTTTACGAGCAGTACTTC. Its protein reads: CASSPRQGAVFYEQYF. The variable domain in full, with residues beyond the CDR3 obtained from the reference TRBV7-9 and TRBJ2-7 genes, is DTGVSQNPRHKITKRGQNVTFRCDPISEHNRLYWYRQTLGQGPEFLTYFQNEAQLEKSRLLSDRFSAERPKGSFSTLEIQRTEQGDSAMYLCASSPRQGAVFYEQYFGPGTRLTVT.